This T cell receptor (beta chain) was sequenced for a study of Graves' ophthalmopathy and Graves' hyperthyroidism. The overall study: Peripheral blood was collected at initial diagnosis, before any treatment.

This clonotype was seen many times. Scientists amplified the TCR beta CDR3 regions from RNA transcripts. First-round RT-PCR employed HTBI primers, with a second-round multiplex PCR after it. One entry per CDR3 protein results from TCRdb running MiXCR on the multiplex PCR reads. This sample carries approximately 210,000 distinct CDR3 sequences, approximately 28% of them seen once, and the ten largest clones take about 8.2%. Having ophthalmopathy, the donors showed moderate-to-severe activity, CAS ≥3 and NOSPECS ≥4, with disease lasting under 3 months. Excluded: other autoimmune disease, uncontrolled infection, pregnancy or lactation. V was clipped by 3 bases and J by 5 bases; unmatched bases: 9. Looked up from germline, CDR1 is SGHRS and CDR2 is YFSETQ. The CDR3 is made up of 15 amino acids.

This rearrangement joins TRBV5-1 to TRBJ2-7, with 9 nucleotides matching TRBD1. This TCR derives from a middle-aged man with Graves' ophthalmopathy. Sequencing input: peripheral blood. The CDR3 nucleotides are TGCGCCAGCAGCTCTGGACAGGGGCGCGGTAACGAGCAGTACTTC. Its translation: CASSSGQGRGNEQYF.